This entry describes one T cell receptor beta chain. No antigen is known for it. The data belong to a study of OX40 agonist ivuxolimab in advanced cancers. At the level of the study: Ivuxolimab, an antibody that agonizes OX40 (CD134), was administered to the patients. Patients achieving partial responses numbered three: one hepatocellular carcinoma case and two cutaneous melanoma cases. Study-level results: By week 6 at 0.1 to 3.0 mg/kg, blood CD4+ and CD8+ T cells had expanded clonally. Certain nonresponders additionally had low normalized T-cell clonal expansion.

Profiling relied on immunoSEQ multiplex PCR, and the TCRdb table lists in-frame clones only, not all of them. This repertoire shows 70,000 to 100,000 clones, around 86% found once; its top ten account for about 1.9%. Germline assignment: CDR1 KGHSH and CDR2 LQKENI. The CDR3 is 16 residues long. Losses at the gene ends were 4 bases for V and 1 base for J; bases not matched to a gene: 6. The source material was CD4+ or CD8+ T cells sorted from blood, sampled in a trial of the OX40 agonist ivuxolimab. This sequence was found in an adult with an advanced solid tumor such as melanoma, head and neck, liver or kidney cancer. The rearrangement joins TRBV18 to TRBJ2-3; 9 nucleotides match TRBD1. DNA for the CDR3: TGTGCCAGCTCACGAAACCGGGACAGGGGCACAGATACGCAGTATTTT. Translated, it gives CASSRNRDRGTDTQYF.